The 17 T cell receptor beta chains below were found in one sample sequenced in a study of shared clonotypes between healthy human individuals. Data came from immunoSEQ multiplex PCR; TCRdb stores just in-frame clones and leaves some out. The sample shows about 2.4 million clones, under 95% of them seen only once. The sample taken for sequencing was naive CD4+ T cells from PBMCs. The subset here: CD45RA+ positively selected. All receptors come from a man in his late teens or twenties in good health. Some clones in this sample may be carry-over from other donors' samples.

The chain uses TRBV6-5 and TRBJ1-1; D is possibly TRBD1 (5 bases). The germline gives CDR1 MNHEY, CDR2 SVGAGI. The CDR3 covers 13 residues. V was shortened by 7 bases and J by 4 bases, with 13 bases between the two germline ends. The CDR3 nucleotides are TGTGCCAGCACCCCCCCGGGGGTCACTGAAGCTTTCTTT. Its protein is CASTPPGVTEAFF.

V gene TRBV5-1 combines with J gene TRBJ2-3; a possible D gene is TRBD2 (5 bases). Germline V gives CDR1 SGHRS, CDR2 YFSETQ. V lost 3 bases, J lost 4 bases, and 21 bases lay in between. The CDR3 loop spans 17 amino acids. The CDR3 coding sequence is TGCGCCAGCAGCTCCTTGCGGTCTAGCCAAGGAGCAGATACGCAGTATTTT. Translating gives CASSSLRSSQGADTQYF.

The chain is built from TRBV28 and TRBJ1-5, with 9 positions matching TRBD1. Germline V gives CDR1 MDHEN, CDR2 SYDVKM. V shed 6 bases, J shed 2 bases, and the junction held 5 bases outside the gene matches. The CDR3 has 15 residues. CDR3 protein: CASRWGQGGNQPQHF. As DNA, the CDR3 is TGTGCCAGCAGGTGGGGACAGGGAGGCAATCAGCCCCAGCATTTT.

The chain has TRBV2 and TRBJ2-5, with D possibly matching TRBD2 (5 bases). Germline CDR1 is SNHLY and CDR2 is FYNNEI. This CDR3 is built from 14 residues. The ends were cut back, 3 bases at V and 3 bases at J, with 11 bases in the middle. Here the CDR3 reads CASSDYGSEETQYF. In DNA, the CDR3 is TGTGCCAGCAGTGACTATGGGAGCGAAGAGACCCAGTACTTC. Combining the CDR3 with reference TRBV2 and TRBJ2-5 gives the whole variable domain EPEVTQTPSHQVTQMGQEVILRCVPISNHLYFYWYRQILGQKVEFLVSFYNNEISEKSEIFDDQFSVERPDGSNFTLKIRSTKLEDSAMYFCASSDYGSEETQYFGPGTRLLVL.

The rearrangement uses TRBV9 and TRBJ2-1, with D perhaps matching TRBD2 (5 bases). CDR3 length: 15 amino acids. With 0 bases removed from V and 0 bases from J, the gap between germline ends came to 7 bases. Per germline, CDR1 SGDLS and CDR2 YYNGEE. The CDR3 here is CASSVGESSYNEQFF. The CDR3 DNA reads TGTGCCAGCAGCGTAGGGGAGAGCTCCTACAATGAGCAGTTCTTC.

The CDR3 sequence is CASSFRDSRETQYF. The CDR3 coding sequence is TGTGCCAGCAGTTTCCGGGACAGTCGGGAGACCCAGTACTTC. The chain recombines TRBV27 with TRBJ2-5; 7 nucleotides line up with TRBD1. The length of the CDR3 is 14 residues. Unmatched junction bases numbered 6, after V lost 3 bases and J lost 5 bases. Germline loops: CDR1 MNHEY, CDR2 SMNVEV (reference sequence).

Of note for this clone: The DNA is omitted, as the CDR3 cannot be located on it reliably, and the CDR3 follows TCRdb's listing. The chain is built from TRBV19 and TRBJ1-4; TRBD1, as called in the table, went unchecked against the DNA. The CDR3 is made up of 13 amino acids, end residues included. Germline values: CDR1 LNHDA, CDR2 SQIVND (reference sequence). CDR3 loop: CASSIVGKGTVFF.

The chain carries TRBV29-1 and TRBJ1-2; TRBD1 matches at 8 bases. CDR3 size: 11 residues. V gave up 6 bases and J gave up 6 bases; unmatched junction bases: 3. CDR1 is SQVTM, CDR2 ANQGSEA, per germline. Here the CDR3 reads CSVNRGDGYTF. CDR3 bases: TGCAGCGTCAACAGGGGGGATGGCTACACCTTC.

The chain employs TRBV4-1 and TRBJ1-3; D call uncertain. Germline assignment: CDR1 MGHRA and CDR2 YSYEKL. V was shortened by 0 bases and J by 10 bases, with 13 bases between the two germline ends. The CDR3 has 14 amino acids. CDR3 sequence reads: CASSQDPGFRTIYF. CDR3 nucleotides: TGCGCCAGCAGCCAAGATCCCGGGTTCCGAACCATATATTTT.

The chain joins TRBV5-1 to TRBJ1-5; no clear D gene. The germline V gene has CDR1 SGHRS and CDR2 YFSETQ. The CDR3 has 15 amino acids. V shed 0 bases and J shed 1 base, with 8 bases lying between them. CDR3 DNA sequence: TGCGCCAGCAGCTTGGGGCCAGAGAGCAATCAGCCCCAGCATTTT. Its protein is CASSLGPESNQPQHF.

The chain joins TRBV7-2 to TRBJ1-1; 8 positions match TRBD1. V trimming: 5 bases; J trimming: 5 bases; junction bases outside the gene matches: 10. This CDR3 region has 15 residues. Germline values: CDR1 SGHTA, CDR2 FQGNSA. The chain's CDR3 is CASSVRYRGETEAFF. The CDR3 coding sequence is TGTGCCAGCAGCGTTCGATACAGGGGGGAAACTGAAGCTTTCTTT.

The chain combines TRBV7-8 with TRBJ2-5; no reliable D call. The CDR3 is 16 amino acids. The V end lost 5 bases, the J end lost 4 bases, and 20 bases lay between the germline ends. Germline V gene sequence: CDR1 SGHVS, CDR2 FQNEAQ. The CDR3 bases are TGTGCCAGCAGCCCAGAGAGTCGGTCGGGTTTAGAGACCCAGTACTTC. This encodes CASSPESRSGLETQYF.

About this clone: The same CDR3 can be traced to other DNA sequences in this sample. This chain links TRBV30 with TRBJ2-7, with 8 bases lining up with TRBD1. This CDR3 is built from 14 residues. Germline trimming cut 0 bases from V and 2 bases from J; bases unmatched to any gene: 3. The germline V gene encodes CDR1 GTSNPN and CDR2 SVGIG (reference sequence). The CDR3 DNA reads as TGTGCCTGGAGTGTGTCAGGGGGCCCCTACGAGCAGTACTTC. Its translation: CAWSVSGGPYEQYF.

The rearrangement links TRBV5-6 to TRBJ1-3, with D possibly matching TRBD1 (5 bases). The germline CDR1 and CDR2 sequences are SGHDT and YYEEEE. This CDR3 has 13 amino acids. Trimming shortened V by 4 bases and J by 7 bases, and 12 bases separated the two germline ends. The CDR3 sequence is CASSTRPGNTIYF. The CDR3 DNA sequence: TGTGCCAGCAGCACCCGCCCAGGGAACACCATATATTTT.

The chain has TRBV14 and TRBJ2-2, with 7 bases aligning to TRBD2. The CDR3 has 17 residues. Germline values: CDR1 SGHDN, CDR2 FVKESK. With 3 bases clipped from V and 3 bases from J, the junction kept 10 bases outside the gene matches. The CDR3 DNA sequence: TGTGCCAGCAGCCATATGCCGGGAGGAGGGTACACCGGGGAGCTGTTTTTT. Protein: CASSHMPGGGYTGELFF.

The CDR3 sequence is CAWSVGTAGEQYF. The CDR3, as DNA: TGTGCCTGGAGTGTCGGGACAGCGGGCGAGCAGTACTTC. The chain has TRBV30 and TRBJ2-7, with D possibly being TRBD1 (7 bases). The CDR3 length is 13 residues. The V end was cut by 0 bases, the J end by 6 bases, with 12 bases between. CDR1 is GTSNPN, CDR2 SVGIG, per germline (reference sequence).

The genes are TRBV5-1 and TRBJ1-1; weak D call: TRBD1 (5 bases). Germline loops: CDR1 SGHRS, CDR2 YFSETQ. Trimming took 5 bases from V and 1 from J, leaving 15 bases between them. This CDR3 region has 15 residues. CDR3 amino acids: CASSRSGLTNTEAFF. The CDR3 DNA sequence: TGCGCCAGCAGTCGATCAGGGCTCACGAACACTGAAGCTTTCTTT. Full variable domain (rest looked up from reference TRBV5-1 and TRBJ1-1): KAGVTQTPRYLIKTRGQQVTLSCSPISGHRSVSWYQQTPGQGLQFLFEYFSETQRNKGNFPGRFSGRQFSNSRSEMNVSTLELGDSALYLCASSRSGLTNTEAFFGQGTRLTVV.